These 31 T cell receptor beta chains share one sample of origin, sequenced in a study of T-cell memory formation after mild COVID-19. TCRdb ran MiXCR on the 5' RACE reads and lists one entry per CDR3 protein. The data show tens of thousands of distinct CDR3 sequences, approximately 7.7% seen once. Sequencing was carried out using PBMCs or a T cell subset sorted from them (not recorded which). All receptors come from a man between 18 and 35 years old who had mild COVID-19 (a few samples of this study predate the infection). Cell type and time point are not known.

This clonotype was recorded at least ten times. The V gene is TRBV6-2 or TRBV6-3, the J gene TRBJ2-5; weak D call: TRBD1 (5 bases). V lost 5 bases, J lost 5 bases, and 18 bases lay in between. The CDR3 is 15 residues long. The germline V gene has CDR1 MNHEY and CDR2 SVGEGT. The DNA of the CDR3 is TGTGCCAGCAGTCCAGGTGGGCCAGGGAAGGAGACCCAGTACTTC. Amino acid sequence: CASSPGGPGKETQYF.

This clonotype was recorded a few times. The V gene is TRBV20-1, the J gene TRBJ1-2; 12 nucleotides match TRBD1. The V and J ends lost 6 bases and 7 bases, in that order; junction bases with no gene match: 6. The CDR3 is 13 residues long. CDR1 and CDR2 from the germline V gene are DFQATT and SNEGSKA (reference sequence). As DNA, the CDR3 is TGCAGTGCCCCGGGACAGGGGGCATTTGGCTACACCTTC. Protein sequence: CSAPGQGAFGYTF.

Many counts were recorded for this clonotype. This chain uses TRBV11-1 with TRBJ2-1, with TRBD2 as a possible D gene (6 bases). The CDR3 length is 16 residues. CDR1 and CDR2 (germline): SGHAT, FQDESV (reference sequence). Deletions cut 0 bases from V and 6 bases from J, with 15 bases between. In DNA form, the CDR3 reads TGTGCCAGCAGCTTAGCCGCTACAGGAGGGGCCAATGAGCAGTTCTTC. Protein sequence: CASSLAATGGANEQFF.

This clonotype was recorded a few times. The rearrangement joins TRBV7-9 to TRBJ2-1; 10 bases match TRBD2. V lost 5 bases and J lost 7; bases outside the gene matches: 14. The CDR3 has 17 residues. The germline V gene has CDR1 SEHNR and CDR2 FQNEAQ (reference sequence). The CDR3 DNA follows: TGTGCCAGCAGCCACCTGAGGGGGCTAGCGGGGGTGAATGAGCAGTTCTTC. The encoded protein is CASSHLRGLAGVNEQFF.

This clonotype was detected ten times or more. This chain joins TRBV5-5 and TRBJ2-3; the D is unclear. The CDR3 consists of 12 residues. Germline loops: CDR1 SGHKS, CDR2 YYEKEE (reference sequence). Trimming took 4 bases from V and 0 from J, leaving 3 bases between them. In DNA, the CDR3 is TGTGCCAGCAGCGCCAGCACAGATACGCAGTATTTT. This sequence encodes CASSASTDTQYF.

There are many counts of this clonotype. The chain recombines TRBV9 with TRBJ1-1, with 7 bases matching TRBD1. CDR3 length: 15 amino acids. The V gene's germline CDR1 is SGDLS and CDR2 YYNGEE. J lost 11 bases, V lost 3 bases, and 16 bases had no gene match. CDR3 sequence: CASSDTGVEPLKAFF. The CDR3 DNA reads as TGTGCCAGCAGCGATACAGGGGTTGAACCCCTGAAGGCTTTCTTT.

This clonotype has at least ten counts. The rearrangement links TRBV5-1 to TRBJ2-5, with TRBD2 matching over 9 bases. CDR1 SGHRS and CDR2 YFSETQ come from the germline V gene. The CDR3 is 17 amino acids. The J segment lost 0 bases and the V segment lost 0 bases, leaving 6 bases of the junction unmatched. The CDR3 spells CASSLAGSGRYQETQYF. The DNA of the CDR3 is TGCGCCAGCAGCTTGGCCGGGAGCGGGAGGTACCAAGAGACCCAGTACTTC.

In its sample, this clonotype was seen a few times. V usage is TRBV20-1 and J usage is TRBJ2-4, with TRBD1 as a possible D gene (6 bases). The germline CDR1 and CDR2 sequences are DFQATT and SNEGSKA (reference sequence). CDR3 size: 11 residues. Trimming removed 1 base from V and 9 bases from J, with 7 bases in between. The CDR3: CSARVGGIQYF. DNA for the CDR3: TGCAGTGCTAGAGTAGGGGGCATTCAGTACTTC.

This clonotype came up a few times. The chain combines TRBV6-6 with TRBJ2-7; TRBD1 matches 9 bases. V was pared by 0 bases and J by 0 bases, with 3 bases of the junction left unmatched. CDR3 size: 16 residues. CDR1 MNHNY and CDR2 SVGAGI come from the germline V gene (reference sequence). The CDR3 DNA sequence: TGTGCCAGCAGTTACTCCCGGGACAGGGTCTCCTACGAGCAGTACTTC. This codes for CASSYSRDRVSYEQYF.

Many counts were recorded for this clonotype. The CDR3 loop is CASSQQGAYNEQFF. The CDR3 region has the DNA TGTGCCAGCAGTCAGCAGGGGGCCTACAATGAGCAGTTCTTC. This chain uses TRBV28 with TRBJ2-1; 7 bases align to TRBD1. Per the germline V gene, CDR1 is MDHEN and CDR2 is SYDVKM. This CDR3 is built from 14 residues. After removal of 5 bases from V and 2 bases from J, the junction contained 3 bases not matched to a gene.

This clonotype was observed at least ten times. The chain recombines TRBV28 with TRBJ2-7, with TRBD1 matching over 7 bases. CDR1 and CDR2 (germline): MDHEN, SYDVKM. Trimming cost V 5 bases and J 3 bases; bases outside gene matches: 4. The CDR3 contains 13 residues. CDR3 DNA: TGTGCCAGCAGTGGGGACAGAGTCTACGAGCAGTACGTC. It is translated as CASSGDRVYEQYV.

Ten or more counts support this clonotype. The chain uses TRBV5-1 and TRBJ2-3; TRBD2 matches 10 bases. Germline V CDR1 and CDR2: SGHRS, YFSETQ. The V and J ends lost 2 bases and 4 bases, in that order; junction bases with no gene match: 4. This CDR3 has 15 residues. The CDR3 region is CASSFISGGPDTQYF. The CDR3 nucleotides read TGCGCCAGCAGCTTCATTAGCGGGGGGCCAGATACGCAGTATTTT. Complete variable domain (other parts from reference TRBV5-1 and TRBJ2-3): KAGVTQTPRYLIKTRGQQVTLSCSPISGHRSVSWYQQTPGQGLQFLFEYFSETQRNKGNFPGRFSGRQFSNSRSEMNVSTLELGDSALYLCASSFISGGPDTQYFGPGTRLTVL.

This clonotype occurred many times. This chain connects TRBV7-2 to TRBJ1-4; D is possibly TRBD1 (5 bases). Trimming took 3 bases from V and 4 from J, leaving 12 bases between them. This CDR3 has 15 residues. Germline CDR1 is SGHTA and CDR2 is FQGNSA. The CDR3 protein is CASSFGGDYNEKLFF. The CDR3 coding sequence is TGTGCCAGCAGCTTCGGCGGGGACTATAATGAAAAACTGTTTTTT.

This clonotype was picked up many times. DNA for the CDR3: TGCGCCAGCAGCCAAGATTTCGCAGGGGGCTTTTATGGCTACACCTTC. This translates into CASSQDFAGGFYGYTF. V and J are TRBV4-3 and TRBJ1-2; TRBD1 agrees at 8 bases. The germline gives CDR1 LGHNA, CDR2 YSLEER. This CDR3 has 16 amino acids. Unmatched junction bases numbered 8, after V lost 0 bases and J lost 5 bases.

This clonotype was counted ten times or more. The CDR3 nucleotides read TGTGCCAGCAGCTCCAGTACGGAAGCTGTAGGAAACACCATATATTTT. It yields the protein CASSSSTEAVGNTIYF. The chain is built from TRBV7-9 and TRBJ1-3; the D is unclear. Trimming pared 4 bases from V and 4 bases from J, leaving 17 bases between. The CDR3 length is 16 residues. In germline, CDR1 is SEHNR, CDR2 FQNEAQ (reference sequence).

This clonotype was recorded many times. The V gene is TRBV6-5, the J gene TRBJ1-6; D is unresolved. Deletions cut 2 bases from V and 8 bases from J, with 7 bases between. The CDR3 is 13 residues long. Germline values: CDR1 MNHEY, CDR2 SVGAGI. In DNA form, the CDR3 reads TGTGCCAGCAGTTACATTGGGGATTCACCCCTCCACTTT. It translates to CASSYIGDSPLHF.

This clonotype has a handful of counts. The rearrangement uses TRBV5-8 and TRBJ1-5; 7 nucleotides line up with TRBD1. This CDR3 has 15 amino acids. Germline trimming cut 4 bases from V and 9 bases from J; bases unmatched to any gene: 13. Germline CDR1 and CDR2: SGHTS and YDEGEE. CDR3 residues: CASSTQTGWVAPQHF. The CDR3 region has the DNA TGTGCCAGCAGCACCCAGACAGGGTGGGTGGCGCCCCAGCATTTT.

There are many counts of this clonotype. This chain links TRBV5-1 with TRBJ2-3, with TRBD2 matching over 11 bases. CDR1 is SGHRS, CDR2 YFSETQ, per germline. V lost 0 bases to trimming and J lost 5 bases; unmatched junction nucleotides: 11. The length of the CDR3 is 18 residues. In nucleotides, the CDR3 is TGCGCCAGCAGCTTGGCCGGTAGCGGGGGGGCCGGAATAGATACGCAGTATTTT. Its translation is CASSLAGSGGAGIDTQYF.

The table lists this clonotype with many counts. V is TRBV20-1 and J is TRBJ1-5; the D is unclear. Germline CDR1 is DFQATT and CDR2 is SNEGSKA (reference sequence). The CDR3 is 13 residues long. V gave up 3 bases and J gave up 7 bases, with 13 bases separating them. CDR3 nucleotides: TGCAGTGCTAGCTCCGAGGCAAGACAGCCCCAGCATTTT. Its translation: CSASSEARQPQHF.

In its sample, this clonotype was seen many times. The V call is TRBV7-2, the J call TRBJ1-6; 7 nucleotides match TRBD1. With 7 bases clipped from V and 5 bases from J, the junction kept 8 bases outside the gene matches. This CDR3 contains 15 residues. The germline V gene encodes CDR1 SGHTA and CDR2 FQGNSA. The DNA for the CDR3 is TGTGCCAGCAACCAAAGGGACAGAAATAATTCACCCCTCCACTTT. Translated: CASNQRDRNNSPLHF. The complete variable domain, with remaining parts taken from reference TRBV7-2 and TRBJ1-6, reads GAGVSQSPSNKVTEKGKDVELRCDPISGHTALYWYRQSLGQGLEFLIYFQGNSAPDKSGLPSDRFSAERTGGSVSTLTIQRTQQEDSAVYLCASNQRDRNNSPLHFGNGTRLTVT.

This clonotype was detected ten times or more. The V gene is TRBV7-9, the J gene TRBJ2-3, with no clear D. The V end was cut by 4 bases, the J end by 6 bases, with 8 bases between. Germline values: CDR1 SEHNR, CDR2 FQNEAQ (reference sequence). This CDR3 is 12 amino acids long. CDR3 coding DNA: TGTGCCAGCAGCTCCCTGGGGGATACGCAGTATTTT. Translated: CASSSLGDTQYF.

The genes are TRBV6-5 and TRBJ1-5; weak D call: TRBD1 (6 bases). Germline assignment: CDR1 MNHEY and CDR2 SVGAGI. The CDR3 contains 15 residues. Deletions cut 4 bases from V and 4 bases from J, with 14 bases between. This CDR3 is CASSSLQGWNQPQHF. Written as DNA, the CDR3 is TGTGCCAGCAGTTCACTACAGGGTTGGAATCAGCCCCAGCATTTT.

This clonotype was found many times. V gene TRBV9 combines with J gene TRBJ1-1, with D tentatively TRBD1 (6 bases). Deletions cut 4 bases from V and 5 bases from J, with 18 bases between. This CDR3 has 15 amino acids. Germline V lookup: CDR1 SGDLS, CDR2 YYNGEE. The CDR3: CASSPTRGALTEAFF. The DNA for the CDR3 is TGTGCCAGCAGCCCAACAAGGGGGGCCCTTACTGAAGCTTTCTTT.

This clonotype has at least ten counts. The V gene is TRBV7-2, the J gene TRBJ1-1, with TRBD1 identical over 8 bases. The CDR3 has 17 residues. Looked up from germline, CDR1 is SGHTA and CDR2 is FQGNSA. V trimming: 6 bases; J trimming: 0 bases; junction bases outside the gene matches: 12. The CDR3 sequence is CASRGDRGNLLNTEAFF. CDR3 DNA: TGTGCCAGCAGGGGAGACAGGGGCAATTTACTGAACACTGAAGCTTTCTTT.

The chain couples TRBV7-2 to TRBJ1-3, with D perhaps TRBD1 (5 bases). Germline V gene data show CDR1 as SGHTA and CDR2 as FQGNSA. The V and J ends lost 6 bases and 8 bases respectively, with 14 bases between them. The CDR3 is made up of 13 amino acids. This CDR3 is CASSQFGGDTIYF. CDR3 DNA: TGTGCCAGCAGTCAGTTTGGGGGGGACACCATATATTTT.

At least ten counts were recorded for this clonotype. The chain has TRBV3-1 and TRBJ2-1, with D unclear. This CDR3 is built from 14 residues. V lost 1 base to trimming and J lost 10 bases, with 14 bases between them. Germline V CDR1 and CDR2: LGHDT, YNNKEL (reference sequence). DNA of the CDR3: TGTGCCAGCAGCCAAGGAATCGAGGTGCGGGAGCAGTTCTTC. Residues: CASSQGIEVREQFF.

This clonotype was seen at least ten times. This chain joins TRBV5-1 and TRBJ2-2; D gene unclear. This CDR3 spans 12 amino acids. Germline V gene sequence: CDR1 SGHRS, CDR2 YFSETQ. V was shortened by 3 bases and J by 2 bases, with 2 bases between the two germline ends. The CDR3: CASSSNTGELFF. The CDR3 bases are TGCGCCAGCAGCTCTAACACCGGGGAGCTGTTTTTT.

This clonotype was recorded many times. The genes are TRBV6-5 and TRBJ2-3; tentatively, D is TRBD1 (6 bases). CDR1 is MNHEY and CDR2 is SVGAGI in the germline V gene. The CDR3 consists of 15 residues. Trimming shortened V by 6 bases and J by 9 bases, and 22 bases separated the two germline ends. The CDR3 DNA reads TGTGCCAGCAGCCTGGGCACAGGGCCCTTTGTCACGCAGTATTTT. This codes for CASSLGTGPFVTQYF.

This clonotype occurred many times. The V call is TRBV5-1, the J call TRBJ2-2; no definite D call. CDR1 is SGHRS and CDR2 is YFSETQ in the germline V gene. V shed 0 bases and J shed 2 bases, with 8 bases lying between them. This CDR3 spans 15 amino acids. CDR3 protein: CASSLGASNTGELFF. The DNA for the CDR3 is TGCGCCAGCAGCTTGGGTGCGAGTAACACCGGGGAGCTGTTTTTT.

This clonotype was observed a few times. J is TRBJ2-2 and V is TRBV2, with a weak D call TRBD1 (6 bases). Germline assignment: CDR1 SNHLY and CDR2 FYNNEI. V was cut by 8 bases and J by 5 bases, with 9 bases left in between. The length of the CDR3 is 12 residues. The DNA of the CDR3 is TGTGCCAGCGCAGGGGAAACCGGGGAGCTGTTTTTT. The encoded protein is CASAGETGELFF.

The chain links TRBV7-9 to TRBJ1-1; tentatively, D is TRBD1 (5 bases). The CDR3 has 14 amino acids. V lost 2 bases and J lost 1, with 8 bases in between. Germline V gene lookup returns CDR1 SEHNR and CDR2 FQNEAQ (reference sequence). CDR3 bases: TGTGCCAGCAGCTTATCCGGGGGGAACACTGAAGCTTTCTTT. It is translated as CASSLSGGNTEAFF.